The T cell receptor (beta chain) described here comes from a study of human thymus T cells. Whole-study findings and limits: V and J genes seemed to be used with bias in thymic and blood repertoires. There were highly overlapping thymic repertoires among unrelated individuals, as related research reported.

From resections taken during corrective heart surgery, the thymus tissue was obtained. Corrective surgery for congenital heart defects was being performed on the healthy Finnish infants who served as donors. There are 17 residues in the CDR3. V lost 6 bases, J lost 4 bases, and 23 bases lay in between. The germline V gene encodes CDR1 LGHNA and CDR2 YSLEER. With respect to this clone: The antigen is undetermined.

Some clones are missing from TCRdb's copy, which holds only in-frame ones; the method was immunoSEQ multiplex PCR. The sample carries 78,000 or so clones, approximately 97% recorded once. This rearrangement joins TRBV4-3 to TRBJ2-3; weak D call: TRBD2 (6 bases). Sequenced input: thymus tissue. The receptor comes from a boy in the first two years of life with a congenital heart defect but otherwise immunologically healthy. The CDR3: CASSQQRTTGGPDTQYF. Here the CDR3 DNA reads TGCGCCAGCAGTCAGCAACGAACCACCGGGGGTCCAGATACGCAGTATTTT.